This T cell receptor (beta chain) was identified during a study of CD8+ T cells in alopecia areata. Whole-study context: Those patients who were treated received oral tofacitinib, which was given at 5 to 10 mg twice daily for moderate-to-severe alopecia areata. Findings of the study overall: More clonal than normal scalp was lesional scalp, particularly alopecia totalis/universalis.

Researchers gathered lesional scalp punch biopsies and peripheral blood from patients with alopecia areata. Isolated RNA was reverse transcribed into cDNA used as the sequencing template. Measured with immunoSEQ multiplex PCR; TCRdb has only the in-frame clones, and not every one. Of fewer than 200,000 clones listed, approximately 65% are singletons. To note about this clone: Its matching antigen is unknown.

V shed 0 bases and J shed 5 bases, with 10 bases lying between them. This CDR3 is 14 amino acids long. In germline, CDR1 is SQVTM, CDR2 ANQGSEA. The source material was CD8+ T cells sorted from blood, sampled at week 0. This sequence joins TRBV29-1 and TRBJ2-2; D is undetermined. The sequence derives from a human donor with alopecia areata. The CDR3 spells CSVEDRSETGELFF. The CDR3 DNA is TGCAGCGTTGAAGATCGGTCAGAAACCGGGGAGCTGTTTTTT.